This T cell receptor (beta chain) was sequenced in a study of monozygotic twins with inflammatory bowel disease. Each CDR3 protein gets one entry in TCRdb, which reprocessed the 5' RACE reads and gives no DNA. Across 300,000 to 350,000 distinct CDR3 sequences, the top ten clones capture 2% to 2.5% of the sample. Germline values: CDR1 MNHNS, CDR2 SASEGT. This CDR3 has 13 residues. V gene TRBV6-1 combines with J gene TRBJ2-3; TCRdb names TRBD2, which stays unverified in the absence of DNA. This clonotype originated in a human donor with ulcerative colitis or Crohn's disease, or a healthy co-twin of an affected twin (not recorded which). The sequenced material came from blood. CDR3 amino acids: CASRRDFVDTQYF.